The 29 T cell receptor beta chains reported below all come from one sample, sequenced in a study of long-term antiretroviral therapy in people with HIV. Researchers report immunoSEQ v3.0 was run at survey level. The repertoire was sequenced with immunoSEQ multiplex PCR; TCRdb's copy has only in-frame clones and lacks some. The sample consists of 27,000 or so clones, roughly four fifths of them appearing once. Sequenced material: unsorted PBMCs, taken 0.8 years before starting antiretroviral therapy. These receptors were obtained from a man younger than 30 with HIV.

The chain combines TRBV18 with TRBJ1-5; 7 bases are shared with TRBD1. Germline V gene data show CDR1 as KGHSH and CDR2 as LQKENI. The CDR3 is 14 residues long. The trim removed 3 bases at V and 4 bases at J, leaving 3 bases unmatched. The CDR3 DNA follows: TGTGCCAGCTCACCCCTCAGGGGGAATCAGCCCCAGCATTTT. It translates to CASSPLRGNQPQHF. The full variable domain, in which reference TRBV18 and TRBJ1-5 provide the parts outside the CDR3, is NAGVMQNPRHLVRRRGQEARLRCSPMKGHSHVYWYRQLPEEGLKFMVYLQKENIIDESGMPKERFSAEFPKEGPSILRIQQVVRGDSAAYFCASSPLRGNQPQHFGDGTRLSIL.

J is TRBJ1-1 and V is TRBV6-5; maybe TRBD1 (5 bases). With 4 bases removed from V and 1 base from J, the gap between germline ends came to 13 bases. CDR1 is MNHEY and CDR2 is SVGAGI in the germline V gene. The CDR3 is made up of 15 amino acids. CDR3 loop: CASSLYEGRNTEAFF. The CDR3, as DNA: TGTGCCAGCAGTTTATATGAGGGGAGGAACACTGAAGCTTTCTTT.

The chain is built from TRBV9 and TRBJ2-6, with a tentative D call TRBD1 (5 bases). This CDR3 is 18 amino acids long. V was shortened by 4 bases and J by 0 bases, with 17 bases between the two germline ends. Looked up from germline, CDR1 is SGDLS and CDR2 is YYNGEE. DNA for the CDR3: TGTGCCAGCAGCCCAGGGCTGGGGTCCAACTCTGGGGCCAACGTCCTGACTTTC. It codes for CASSPGLGSNSGANVLTF. The full variable domain, rest sourced from reference TRBV9 and TRBJ2-6, is DSGVTQTPKHLITATGQRVTLRCSPRSGDLSVYWYQQSLDQGLQFLIQYYNGEERAKGNILERFSAQQFPDLHSELNLSSLELGDSALYFCASSPGLGSNSGANVLTFGAGSRLTVL.

This clone has only a few counts. This chain uses TRBV7-3 with TRBJ1-2, with D unclear. CDR3 length equals 14 residues. V was shortened by 2 bases and J by 7 bases, with 14 bases between the two germline ends. In germline, CDR1 is SGHTA, CDR2 FQGTGA. CDR3 in amino acids: CASSLDSGSGGYTF. The DNA of the CDR3 is TGTGCCAGCAGCTTAGATTCAGGATCAGGTGGCTACACCTTC. The variable domain in full, with the rest retrieved from reference TRBV7-3 and TRBJ1-2, is GAGVSQTPSNKVTEKGKYVELRCDPISGHTALYWYRQSLGQGPEFLIYFQGTGAADDSGLPNDRFFAVRPEGSVSTLKIQRTERGDSAVYLCASSLDSGSGGYTFGSGTRLTVV.

The chain uses TRBV5-6 and TRBJ1-6, with D tentatively TRBD1 (5 bases). There are 15 residues in the CDR3. Germline V lookup: CDR1 SGHDT, CDR2 YYEEEE. Trimming pared 0 bases from V and 6 bases from J, leaving 10 bases between. The CDR3 sequence is CASSLVQGGNSPLHF. CDR3 sequence (DNA): TGTGCCAGCAGCTTGGTTCAGGGTGGTAATTCACCCCTCCACTTT.

The chain couples TRBV10-3 to TRBJ1-1, with D possibly matching TRBD1 (5 bases). The CDR3 runs to 13 residues. V lost 0 bases to trimming and J lost 11 bases, with 13 bases between them. Germline CDR1 ENHRY, CDR2 SYGVKD. The CDR3 coding sequence is TGTGCCATCAGTGAGTCGTGGGGGGAGATGGCTTTCTTT. It encodes CAISESWGEMAFF.

V usage is TRBV27 and J usage is TRBJ2-6; D uncertain. With 8 bases removed from V and 0 bases from J, the gap between germline ends came to 11 bases. This CDR3 region has 15 residues. Germline CDR1 and CDR2: MNHEY and SMNVEV (reference sequence). CDR3 DNA sequence: TGTGCCAGCTGCTTGACGTTCTCTGGGGCCAACGTCCTGACTTTC. It encodes CASCLTFSGANVLTF. Using reference TRBV27 and TRBJ2-6 for the parts outside the CDR3, the full variable domain is EAQVTQNPRYLITVTGKKLTVTCSQNMNHEYMSWYRQDPGLGLRQIYYSMNVEVTDKGDVPEGYKVSRKEKRNFPLILESPSPNQTSLYFCASCLTFSGANVLTFGAGSRLTVL.

The gene calls are TRBV13 and TRBJ2-3; D gene unclear. The V gene lost 2 bases and the J gene lost 2 bases, with 8 bases spanning the gap. From germline, CDR1 is PRHDT and CDR2 FYEKMQ (reference sequence). CDR3 length: 14 residues. The CDR3: CASSLNGYTDTQYF. Here the CDR3 DNA reads TGTGCCAGCAGCTTAAACGGGTACACAGATACGCAGTATTTT.

The table lists this clone with a few counts. The chain recombines TRBV6-1 with TRBJ1-4, with TRBD1 identical over 7 bases. V shed 10 bases and J 4 bases; nucleotides not matched to a gene: 6. This CDR3 spans 13 amino acids. The germline CDR1 and CDR2 sequences are MNHNS and SASEGT. CDR3 amino acids: CAINRDSNEKLFF. The CDR3 DNA follows: TGTGCCATAAACCGGGACAGTAATGAAAAACTGTTTTTT.

The CDR3 DNA is TGTGCCAGCAGTGATCCCAGGGCGGCAGATACGCAGTATTTT. The encoded protein is CASSDPRAADTQYF. The chain employs TRBV25-1 and TRBJ2-3; TRBD1 is a possible D gene (5 bases). This CDR3 has 14 amino acids. With 3 bases removed from V and 4 bases from J, the gap between germline ends came to 11 bases. CDR1 is MGHDK, CDR2 SYGVNS, per germline.

The rearrangement links TRBV29-1 to TRBJ2-2, with a tentative D call TRBD1 (5 bases). Trimming removed 2 bases from V and 5 bases from J, with 6 bases in between. The CDR3 runs to 12 residues. Germline V CDR1 and CDR2: SQVTM, ANQGSEA. The CDR3 region is CSVEKGTGELFF. CDR3 nucleotide sequence: TGCAGCGTTGAAAAGGGGACCGGGGAGCTGTTTTTT.

The chain carries TRBV4-3 and TRBJ2-1; D call uncertain. V lost 0 bases to trimming and J lost 6 bases, with 12 bases between them. Germline V gives CDR1 LGHNA, CDR2 YSLEER. The CDR3 sequence is 15 residues long. The DNA of the CDR3 is TGCGCCAGCAGCCAAGATTCGGATCGCGCCAATGAGCAGTTCTTC. Protein product: CASSQDSDRANEQFF.

This clone was observed a single time. The chain links TRBV28 to TRBJ2-7, with D possibly being TRBD1 or TRBD2 (5 bases each). The CDR3 runs to 13 residues. V lost 8 bases, J lost 1 base, and 12 bases lay in between. Germline-derived CDR1 and CDR2 are MDHEN and SYDVKM. The CDR3 region has the DNA TGTGCCAGCTTACCGGGGCAGTCCTACGAGCAGTACTTC. Translated, it gives CASLPGQSYEQYF.

The chain links TRBV28 to TRBJ2-7; 12 bases map to TRBD2. CDR3 length equals 17 residues. Per the germline V gene, CDR1 is MDHEN and CDR2 is SYDVKM. V dropped 5 bases and J dropped 1; count of bases not matched to a gene: 9. CDR3 in amino acids: CASSAIGLAGTSYEQYF. The CDR3 region has the DNA TGTGCCAGCAGTGCGATCGGACTAGCGGGAACATCCTACGAGCAGTACTTC.

The chain couples TRBV13 to TRBJ2-3; the match to TRBD1 covers 7 bases. The CDR3 contains 15 residues. CDR1 and CDR2 (germline): PRHDT, FYEKMQ (reference sequence). V lost 5 bases to trimming and J lost 4 bases; unmatched junction nucleotides: 9. CDR3 in DNA: TGTGCCAGCAGCCGCCGGGACAGATTTGCAGATACGCAGTATTTT. Translated, it gives CASSRRDRFADTQYF.

DNA of the CDR3: TGTGCCAGCAGCTCCCAAGGAGACACTGAAGCTTTCTTT. Protein product: CASSSQGDTEAFF. The rearrangement links TRBV5-4 to TRBJ1-1, with no clear D. CDR1 is SGHNT, CDR2 YYREEE, per germline (reference sequence). Trimming pared 3 bases from V and 3 bases from J, leaving 9 bases between. This CDR3 contains 13 residues.

The V gene is TRBV5-4, the J gene TRBJ2-7; TRBD1 agrees at 8 bases. The length of the CDR3 is 12 residues. Germline V lookup: CDR1 SGHNT, CDR2 YYREEE (reference sequence). The trim removed 4 bases at V and 4 bases at J, leaving 1 base unmatched. The CDR3 sequence is CASSRQGYEQYF. In DNA form, the CDR3 reads TGTGCCAGCAGCCGACAGGGGTACGAGCAGTACTTC.

The V call is TRBV5-6, the J call TRBJ2-2; unclear D gene. The V end lost 4 bases, the J end lost 2 bases, and 6 bases lay between the germline ends. This CDR3 is 13 amino acids long. Germline V lookup: CDR1 SGHDT, CDR2 YYEEEE. CDR3 nucleotide sequence: TGTGCCAGCAGCCCCCAAAACACCGGGGAGCTGTTTTTT. Protein sequence: CASSPQNTGELFF.

The rearrangement links TRBV5-4 to TRBJ2-1; TRBD2 matches at 12 bases. With V trimmed by 4 bases and J by 7 bases, 6 bases remained unmatched. The CDR3 runs 15 residues. Germline values: CDR1 SGHNT, CDR2 YYREEE (reference sequence). CDR3 protein: CASSALAGGLNEQFF. The CDR3 DNA reads as TGTGCCAGCAGCGCACTAGCGGGGGGCCTGAATGAGCAGTTCTTC.

The chain carries TRBV7-9 and TRBJ2-5; possible D gene TRBD1, 5 bases. The CDR3 totals 15 residues. CDR1 is SEHNR and CDR2 is FQNEAQ in the germline V gene (reference sequence). V was pared by 1 base and J by 2 bases, with 11 bases between. CDR3 amino acids: CASSLGSGNQETQYF. The CDR3, as DNA: TGTGCCAGCAGCTTAGGGTCAGGGAATCAAGAGACCCAGTACTTC.

The CDR3 region is CSVEVAGAPGEQYF. CDR3 coding DNA: TGCAGCGTTGAAGTGGCAGGGGCCCCGGGCGAGCAGTACTTC. The V gene is TRBV29-1, the J gene TRBJ2-7, with D possibly being TRBD1 (6 bases). The CDR3 totals 14 residues. Trimming removed 1 base from V and 6 bases from J, with 16 bases in between. The germline V gene encodes CDR1 SQVTM and CDR2 ANQGSEA.

The J gene is TRBJ2-7, the V gene TRBV9; tentative D call: TRBD2 (5 bases). The V and J ends lost 4 bases and 4 bases respectively, with 15 bases between them. Per germline, CDR1 SGDLS and CDR2 YYNGEE. The CDR3 is 14 amino acids. This chain's CDR3 is CASSPRSRAYEQYF. The CDR3 coding sequence is TGTGCCAGCAGCCCCCGGTCGAGGGCGTACGAGCAGTACTTC.

This chain connects TRBV2 to TRBJ1-2, with D possibly matching TRBD1 (6 bases). This CDR3 is 13 amino acids long. Germline loops: CDR1 SNHLY, CDR2 FYNNEI. Trimming stripped 0 bases from V and 9 bases from J, with 11 bases between. CDR3 bases: TGTGCCAGCAGTGAAGCGCTAGGGGGGAGCTACACCTTC. Translated: CASSEALGGSYTF. Variable domain in full (rest from reference TRBV2 and TRBJ1-2): EPEVTQTPSHQVTQMGQEVILRCVPISNHLYFYWYRQILGQKVEFLVSFYNNEISEKSEIFDDQFSVERPDGSNFTLKIRSTKLEDSAMYFCASSEALGGSYTFGSGTRLTVV.

The CDR3 DNA follows: TGTGCCAGCAGCCCGGCGTCAGGTGGTACGCAGTATTTT. As protein: CASSPASGGTQYF. V and J are TRBV7-9 and TRBJ2-3; D not resolved. The germline gives CDR1 SEHNR, CDR2 FQNEAQ (reference sequence). The V and J ends lost 5 bases and 8 bases respectively, with 14 bases between them. This CDR3 spans 13 amino acids.

This chain connects TRBV5-5 to TRBJ2-7; 9 bases are a match to TRBD1. CDR3 size: 15 residues. After removal of 4 bases from V and 2 bases from J, the junction contained 7 bases not matched to a gene. Germline CDR1 reads SGHKS; CDR2 reads YYEKEE (reference sequence). DNA for the CDR3: TGTGCCAGCAGCCCCACCGGGACAGGGACCTACGAGCAGTACTTC. Protein sequence: CASSPTGTGTYEQYF.

The chain is built from TRBV7-9 and TRBJ2-4; D is possibly TRBD1 or TRBD2 (6 bases each). The V gene's germline CDR1 is SEHNR and CDR2 FQNEAQ (reference sequence). The CDR3 runs 16 residues. V was clipped by 4 bases and J by 6 bases, with 19 bases between them. CDR3 nucleotide sequence: TGTGCCAGCAGCTCGGAAATTGGGGGGCTCGTAAACATTCAGTACTTC. Translating gives CASSSEIGGLVNIQYF.

This chain links TRBV28 with TRBJ2-6; 8 bases align to TRBD1. From germline, CDR1 is MDHEN and CDR2 SYDVKM. CDR3 size: 15 residues. The trim removed 5 bases at V and 2 bases at J, leaving 2 bases unmatched. The chain's CDR3 is CASSIQGAGANVLTF. In DNA, the CDR3 is TGTGCCAGCAGTATACAGGGGGCTGGGGCCAACGTCCTGACTTTC.

The chain uses TRBV5-1 and TRBJ2-7; D is undetermined. Trimming took 4 bases from V and 1 from J, leaving 12 bases between them. The CDR3 spans 14 residues. Germline CDR1 and CDR2: SGHRS and YFSETQ. CDR3 coding DNA: TGCGCCAGCAGCCCAAGGACGGTATCCTACGAGCAGTACTTC. Protein sequence: CASSPRTVSYEQYF.

The gene calls are TRBV5-4 and TRBJ2-1; 13 positions match TRBD2. CDR1 and CDR2 (germline): SGHNT, YYREEE (reference sequence). Trimming cost V 7 bases and J 9 bases; bases outside gene matches: 4. There are 13 residues in the CDR3. CDR3 in DNA: TGTGCCAGCCTCGGGACTAGCGGGATTGAGCAGTTCTTC. It yields the protein CASLGTSGIEQFF.